Sequencing of this TCR beta chain was carried out in a study of blood T cells in healthy people across ages (dated by TCRdb to 2013 to 2016). Study-level background: In model experiments, roughly one uniquely barcoded TCR beta cDNA molecule per two T cells was captured by template switching. The study measured age-related changes in TCR beta repertoire diversity using deep sequencing normalized with unique cDNA molecular identifiers. Donors were grouped into four age groups: young (average about 15 years), middle-aged (39), aged (about 60) and long-lived (just over 80). To avoid experimental bias, donors of different ages were randomly spread across the sequencing lanes. Two additional independent replicas of 1 million unique cDNA reads from the same blood draw were analyzed for two donors (one aged 18 to 30 and one aged 80 or older). On the study overall, not on this receptor specifically: A strong correlation was found between observed TCR beta diversity and the percentage of naive T cells measured by flow cytometry. Because donor CMV infection status was unknown, age-related changes in expanded clonotypes were potentially confounded. Compared with the aged group, the long-lived group had more naive CD4+ T cells, fewer expanded clones and increased TCR diversity, a pattern suggesting age selection. Since profiling was done on bulk unsorted PBMCs, naive and antigen-experienced compartments could not be conclusively compared. As age increased, observed TCR beta diversity per million T cells dropped in a roughly linear way, and a significant reduction was already evident by age 40. Estimates of total diversity from one million sequenced T cells were regarded as lower bounds and underestimates.

Systemically healthy Caucasian individuals from Russia, some 40 in total and aged about 6 to 95 years, were included as donors. Ten milliliters of peripheral blood were drawn from each donor into EDTA-treated Vacutainer tubes. Ficoll-Paque density-gradient centrifugation was used to isolate PBMCs, with at least 7 million obtained per sample. Trizol reagent was used to extract total RNA from PBMCs, with at least 5.5 micrograms per sample. For every donor, flow cytometry on a PBMC aliquot measured the percentage of naive CD45RAhigh/CD27high T cells. Library generation was performed with 5' RACE. The run used an Illumina HiSeq 2500. A second PCR of 7 to 11 cycles was performed with a sample-barcoded 5' primer and a J-beta primer mix. A unique molecular identifier was introduced onto each TCR beta cDNA molecule by a template-switch 5' adaptor carrying 12 random nucleotides. Each sample yielded at least 2.5 million CDR3-containing paired-end reads. All of the RNA was converted into first-strand cDNA using the Mint cDNA synthesis kit, with a TRBC-specific oligonucleotide serving as the primer. Following uracil-DNA glycosylase treatment, all cDNA underwent a first 18-cycle PCR with the universal primers M1SS and BC2_uni_R. The study's processing was this. For normalization, 1 million high-quality reads, each with a distinct molecular identifier, were randomly selected from each sample. Instead of being binned into consensus sequences, reads with shared molecular identifiers were discarded. MiTCR, set to a Q25 quality threshold and the strictest error-elimination algorithm, was used for CDR3 identification, clonotype clustering and error correction. Lower-bound total TCR beta diversity was estimated with a nonparametric unseen species model using Euler transformation. The raw public reads went through TCRdb reprocessing: fastp at Q25, MiXCR clone calling, in-frame beta chains kept. Every CDR3 protein is listed once, alongside the most common genes and DNA of its rows. TCRdb's processing, not the authors', yielded these V and J calls. This sample lists 780,000 or so distinct CDR3 sequences; roughly 50% were detected once. Together, the top ten hold roughly 25% of the sample.

V is reduced by 3 bases and J by 0 bases, leaving a spacing of 10 bases between them. Reading the germline V gene gives CDR1 SGDLS and CDR2 YYNGEE. Its CDR3 holds 15 amino acids, cysteine through phenylalanine. The only DNA kept is the CDR3, 45 bases in frame from the first base. In regard to this clonotype: This receptor's antigen is unknown. Per-base quality was not reported, and no clone a single base away is much larger than it.

The V and J segments used are TRBV9 and TRBJ1-3; the D segment cannot be called with confidence. Sequenced input: blood. This TCR was sampled from a middle-aged man in good health. The DNA is TGTGCCAGCAGCGGATCTCTTAGCTCTGGAAACACCATATATTTT. It translates to CASSGSLSSGNTIYF.